This paragraph reports one TCR beta chain. Its antigen is still unknown. This record comes from a study of identical twins. General observations from the study: Recombination models fit unrelated individuals' TCR alpha sharing but underestimated twins'. Without tracking the same donors, conclusions rested on cross-sectional statistical analysis. Beta out-of-frame sequences showed weaker excess twin sharing. The more abundant beta clonotypes in cord blood had fewer insertions, and memory repertoires did not show this.

Each CDR3 protein gets one entry after TCRdb re-called the 5' RACE reads with MiXCR. The sample has 300,000 to 400,000 distinct CDR3 sequences, approximately 13% seen once. The CDR3 is 13 residues long. V lost 1 base and J lost 8, with 12 bases in between. The germline V gene encodes CDR1 SGDLS and CDR2 YYNGEE. A further study also used this sample, focusing on yellow fever vaccine responses in identical twins.

The source material was CD8+ T cells sorted from blood. This TCR derives from a young woman in good health. V gene TRBV9 combines with J gene TRBJ1-2, with D unclear. The CDR3 nucleotides are TGTGCCAGCAGCGTATCTGGCCTTGGAGGCTACACCTTC. Protein sequence: CASSVSGLGGYTF.